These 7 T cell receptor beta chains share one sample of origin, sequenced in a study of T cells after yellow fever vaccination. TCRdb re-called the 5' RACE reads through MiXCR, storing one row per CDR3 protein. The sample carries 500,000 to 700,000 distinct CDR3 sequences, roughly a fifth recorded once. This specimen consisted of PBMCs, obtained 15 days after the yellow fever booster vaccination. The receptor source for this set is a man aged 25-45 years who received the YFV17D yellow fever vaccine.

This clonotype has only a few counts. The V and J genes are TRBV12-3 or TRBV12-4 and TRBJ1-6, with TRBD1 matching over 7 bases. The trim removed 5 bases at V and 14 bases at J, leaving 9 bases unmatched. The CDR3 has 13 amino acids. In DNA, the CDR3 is TGTGCCAGCAGTACGGACAGGTCCCGAACCCTCCACTTT. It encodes CASSTDRSRTLHF.

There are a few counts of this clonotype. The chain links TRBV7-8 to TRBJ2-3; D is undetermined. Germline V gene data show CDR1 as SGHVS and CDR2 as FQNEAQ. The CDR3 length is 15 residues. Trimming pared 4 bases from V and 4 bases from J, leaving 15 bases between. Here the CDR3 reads CASSYVEVRADTQYF. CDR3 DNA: TGTGCCAGCAGCTACGTCGAGGTTAGGGCAGATACGCAGTATTTT.

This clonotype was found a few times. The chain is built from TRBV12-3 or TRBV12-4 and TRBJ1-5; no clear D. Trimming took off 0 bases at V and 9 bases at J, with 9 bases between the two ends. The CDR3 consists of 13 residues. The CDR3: CASSLASRGPQHF. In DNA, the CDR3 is TGTGCCAGCAGTTTAGCCAGCCGGGGGCCCCAGCATTTT.

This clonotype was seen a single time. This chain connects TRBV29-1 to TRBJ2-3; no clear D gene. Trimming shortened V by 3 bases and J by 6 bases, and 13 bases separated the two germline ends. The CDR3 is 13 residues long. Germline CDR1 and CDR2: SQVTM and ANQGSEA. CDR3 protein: CSVDGYLGDTQYF. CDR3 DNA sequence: TGCAGCGTTGATGGCTATTTAGGGGATACGCAGTATTTT.

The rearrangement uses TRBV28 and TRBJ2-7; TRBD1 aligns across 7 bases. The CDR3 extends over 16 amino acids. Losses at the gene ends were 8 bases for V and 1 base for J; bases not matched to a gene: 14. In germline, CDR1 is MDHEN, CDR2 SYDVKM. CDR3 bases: TGTGCCAGCGGCTCCTTCAGCCGGACAGGATCCTACGAGCAGTACTTC. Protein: CASGSFSRTGSYEQYF. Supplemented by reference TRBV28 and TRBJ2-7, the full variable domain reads DVKVTQSSRYLVKRTGEKVFLECVQDMDHENMFWYRQDPGLGLRLIYFSYDVKMKEKGDIPEGYSVSREKKERFSLILESASTNQTSMYLCASGSFSRTGSYEQYFGPGTRLTVT.

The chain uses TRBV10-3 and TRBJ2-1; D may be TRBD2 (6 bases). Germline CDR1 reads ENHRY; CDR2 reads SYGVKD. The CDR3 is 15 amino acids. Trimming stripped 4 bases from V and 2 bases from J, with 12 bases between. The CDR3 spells CAISVGGMTYNEQFF. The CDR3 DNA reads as TGTGCCATCAGTGTGGGGGGAATGACCTACAATGAGCAGTTCTTC.

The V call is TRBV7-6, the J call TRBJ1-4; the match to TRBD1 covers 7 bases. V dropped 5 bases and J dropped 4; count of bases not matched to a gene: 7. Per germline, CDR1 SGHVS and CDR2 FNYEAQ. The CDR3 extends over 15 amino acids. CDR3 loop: CASSPGTAGNEKLFF. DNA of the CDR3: TGTGCCAGCAGCCCCGGGACAGCCGGTAATGAAAAACTGTTTTTT.